Listed below are T cell receptor beta chains from one sample, sequenced in a study of STAT5B mutations in CD4+ large granular lymphocyte leukemia. Profiled with immunoSEQ multiplex PCR; TCRdb holds only in-frame clones, not every one. The repertoire consists of 4,100 or so clones, with about 80% occurring once and the leading ten covering less than 9.5%. Sequencing was carried out using PBMCs. The receptors were gathered from a man in his 70s with CD4+ T-cell large granular lymphocyte leukemia. Each CDR3 is given with its conserved first and last residue. The D gene is left open where the match is weak. The size entry is marked missing in some rows and otherwise reads once, few, many or a size class.

NA,NA,TRBV6-5,TRBJ2-5,CASSHQGGVGETQYF,TGTGCCAGCAGTCATCAAGGGGGTGTTGGGGAGACCCAGTACTTC
NA,TRBD2,TRBV5-1,TRBJ2-3,CASGGLQTTDTQYF,TGCGCCAGCGGGGGACTACAGACCACAGATACGCAGTATTTT
once,TRBD1,TRBV11-1,TRBJ2-7,CASSRGTGQYF,TGTGCCAGCAGCCGAGGGACAGGGCAGTACTTC
NA,TRBD2,TRBV2,TRBJ2-5,CASSDSVLTGLQETQYF,TGTGCCAGCAGTGACTCCGTTCTTACGGGACTACAAGAGACCCAGTACTTC
NA,NA,TRBV5-1,TRBJ2-5,CASSLWGYDGETQYF,TGCGCCAGCAGCTTGTGGGGGTACGACGGGGAGACCCAGTACTTC
NA,TRBD1,TRBV27,TRBJ1-3,CASSRQGALGNTIYF,TGTGCCAGCAGTCGACAGGGGGCGCTCGGAAACACCATATATTTT
once,NA,TRBV6-1,TRBJ1-3,CASSRSGSGNTIYF,TGTGCCAGCAGCAGGAGCGGCTCTGGAAACACCATATATTTT
NA,TRBD1,TRBV5-1,TRBJ1-4,CASSLDRGLNEKLFF,TGCGCCAGCAGCTTAGACAGGGGATTAAATGAAAAACTGTTTTTT
few,NA,TRBV5-4,TRBJ1-2,CASSLGTYGYTF,TGTGCCAGCAGCTTGGGGACCTATGGCTACACCTTC
NA,TRBD2,TRBV10-2,TRBJ2-2,CASSLAGGPGNTGELFF,TGCGCCAGCAGTTTGGCGGGAGGGCCAGGGAACACCGGGGAGCTGTTTTTT
NA,TRBD2,TRBV6-4,TRBJ2-1,CASSVGLASNEQFF,TGTGCCAGCAGTGTTGGACTAGCGTCCAATGAGCAGTTCTTC
NA,TRBD1,TRBV30,TRBJ1-5,CAWTPGGTGGYSNQPQHF,TGTGCCTGGACCCCCGGAGGGACAGGCGGCTATAGCAATCAGCCCCAGCATTTT
NA,TRBD2,TRBV6-4,TRBJ2-1,CASSRREGDEQFF,TGTGCCAGCAGTCGGCGGGAGGGCGATGAGCAGTTCTTC
NA,NA,TRBV14,TRBJ2-5,CASSLQQETQYF,TGTGCCAGCAGCTTACAACAAGAGACCCAGTACTTC
NA,TRBD2,TRBV5-1,TRBJ2-1,CASSLAAGGLNNEQFF,TGCGCCAGCAGCTTGGCAGCGGGAGGCCTTAACAATGAGCAGTTCTTC
NA,NA,TRBV5-1,TRBJ1-3,CASSPLGTAGNTIYF,TGCGCCAGCAGCCCCCTTGGGACGGCTGGAAACACCATATATTTT
NA,NA,TRBV9,TRBJ2-1,CASSVEPGPNEQFF,TGTGCCAGCAGCGTAGAACCAGGCCCCAATGAGCAGTTCTTC
NA,NA,TRBV15,TRBJ2-5,CATSTFSGQETQYF,TGTGCCACCAGCACCTTTAGCGGACAAGAGACCCAGTACTTC
once,TRBD1,TRBV7-7,TRBJ2-2,CASSFGQAGTGELFF,TGTGCCAGCAGCTTTGGACAGGCTGGAACCGGGGAGCTGTTTTTT
few,NA,TRBV19,TRBJ1-2,CASSETEDYGYTF,TGTGCCAGCAGTGAAACGGAGGACTATGGCTACACCTTC
NA,NA,TRBV6-1,TRBJ2-5,CASSGFAGQETQYF,TGTGCCAGCTCGGGGTTTGCGGGACAAGAGACCCAGTACTTC
NA,TRBD1,TRBV11-3,TRBJ2-1,CASSLRQGSNEQFF,TGTGCCAGCAGTCTAAGACAGGGAAGCAATGAGCAGTTCTTC
NA,TRBD1,TRBV5-1,TRBJ2-7,CASSLGQGANEQYF,TGCGCCAGCAGCTTAGGACAGGGAGCGAACGAGCAGTACTTC
NA,NA,TRBV2,TRBJ2-3,CASSRSGVAQGDTQYF,TGTGCCAGCAGTCGCTCCGGGGTCGCCCAAGGGGATACGCAGTATTTT
once,NA,TRBV11-2,TRBJ2-7,CASSLDGLPSYEQYF,TGTGCCAGCAGCTTAGACGGCCTCCCCTCCTACGAGCAGTACTTC
NA,TRBD1,TRBV6-1,TRBJ1-2,CASSDAGTAPNYGYTF,TGTGCCAGCAGTGATGCAGGGACAGCTCCTAACTATGGCTACACCTTC
NA,TRBD2,TRBV5-8,TRBJ2-7,CASSLAGGSSYEQYF,TGTGCCAGCAGTCTAGCGGGAGGCAGCTCCTACGAGCAGTACTTC
NA,NA,TRBV27,TRBJ2-7,CASSSQTSGTHKRF,TGTGCCAGCAGCTCCCAGACGTCCGGGACCCATAAGAGGTTC
NA,NA,TRBV25-1,TRBJ2-3,CASSETLGQWTQYF,TGTGCCAGCAGTGAGACACTAGGGCAGTGGACGCAGTATTTT
NA,NA,TRBV11-3,TRBJ2-3,CASSLDGRTQYF,TGTGCCAGCAGCTTAGATGGCCGAACTCAGTATTTT
NA,NA,TRBV11-2,TRBJ1-4,CASSFAGVTEKLFF,TGTGCCAGCAGCTTTGCAGGGGTCACTGAAAAACTGTTTTTT
NA,NA,TRBV29-1,TRBJ1-2,CSVDTNYGYTF,TGCAGCGTTGACACTAACTATGGCTACACCTTC
NA,NA,TRBV5-6,TRBJ2-1,CASSLNSAGGDEQFF,TGTGCCAGCAGCTTGAATTCCGCGGGTGGGGATGAGCAGTTCTTC
few,NA,TRBV18,TRBJ1-1,CASSPANQNTEAFF,TGTGCCAGCTCACCAGCAAACCAGAACACTGAAGCTTTCTTT
NA,TRBD2,TRBV30,TRBJ2-3,CAWSVQAGGIMSTQYF,TGTGCCTGGAGTGTACAAGCGGGAGGGATTATGAGTACGCAGTATTTT
NA,TRBD2,TRBV5-1,TRBJ2-3,CASSLESGGADTQYF,TGCGCCAGCAGCTTGGAGTCGGGAGGGGCAGATACGCAGTATTTT
NA,TRBD1,TRBV10-3,TRBJ2-5,CAIREGAPETQYF,TGTGCCATCAGAGAGGGGGCCCCAGAGACCCAGTACTTC
NA,NA,TRBV28,TRBJ2-5,CASGILSRTETQYF,TGTGCCAGTGGGATCTTAAGCAGGACAGAGACCCAGTACTTC
NA,TRBD2,TRBV28,TRBJ2-1,CASSFRGGLNNEQFF,TGTGCCAGCAGCTTCCGGGGGGGGCTGAACAATGAGCAGTTCTTC
NA,NA,TRBV15,TRBJ2-5,CATSRDFSETQYF,TGTGCCACCAGCAGAGATTTTAGTGAGACCCAGTACTTC
NA,TRBD2,TRBV30,TRBJ2-2,CAWSAGGGTGELFF,TGTGCCTGGAGTGCGGGAGGGGGAACCGGGGAGCTGTTTTTT
NA,NA,TRBV9,TRBJ2-7,CASSVEFGAGQYF,TGTGCCAGCAGCGTAGAATTTGGTGCGGGACAGTACTTC
NA,TRBD2,TRBV6-6,TRBJ2-3,CASRPTGGVGTDTQYF,TGTGCCAGCAGACCCACCGGGGGGGTTGGCACAGATACGCAGTATTTT
once,NA,TRBV11-2,TRBJ2-1,CASSLGRHSYEQFF,TGTGCCAGCAGCTTAGGAAGACACTCATATGAGCAGTTCTTC
once,TRBD2,TRBV10-3,TRBJ2-7,CAISKRESSYEQYF,TGTGCCATCAGTAAGCGGGAGAGCTCCTACGAGCAGTACTTC
NA,TRBD2,TRBV5-1,TRBJ2-7,CASSLGAGGDYEQYF,TGCGCCAGCAGCTTGGGGGCGGGAGGGGACTACGAGCAGTACTTC
NA,NA,TRBV27,TRBJ1-3,CASSPTGSSGNTIYF,TGTGCCAGCAGCCCGACAGGTAGCTCTGGAAACACCATATATTTT
NA,TRBD1,TRBV5-6,TRBJ1-1,CASSPDRGGDTEAFF,TGTGCCAGCAGCCCGGACAGGGGAGGGGACACTGAAGCTTTCTTT
NA,NA,TRBV29-1,TRBJ2-5,CSVGDAGTQETQYF,TGCAGCGTTGGGGATGCCGGGACTCAAGAGACCCAGTACTTC
NA,NA,TRBV2,TRBJ2-3,CASSSGASGTDTQYF,TGTGCCAGCAGCTCCGGGGCTAGCGGCACAGATACGCAGTATTTT
NA,NA,TRBV5-5,TRBJ2-3,CASSHRGGRVTDTQYF,TGTGCCAGCTCTCACAGGGGGGGGCGGGTCACAGATACGCAGTATTTT
NA,TRBD2,TRBV11-2,TRBJ2-5,CASSLLAGGFEETQYF,TGTGCCAGCAGCCTTTTAGCGGGAGGATTTGAAGAGACCCAGTACTTC
NA,TRBD2,TRBV29-1,TRBJ2-2,CSVAVLAEWGGELFF,TGCAGCGTTGCGGTCCTAGCGGAGTGGGGCGGGGAGCTGTTTTTT
NA,NA,TRBV5-1,TRBJ1-1,CASSSGVENTEAFF,TGCGCCAGCAGCTCCGGGGTGGAGAACACTGAAGCTTTCTTT